One TCR beta chain is described in this entry. This entry comes from a study of blood T cell repertoires in COVID-19. The overall study: The United States, Italy and Spain supplied acute and convalescent COVID-19 samples. Sources were T cells, B-cell-depleted T cells, or PBMCs; the material itself was cDNA or gDNA.

CDR3 length: 16 residues. Germline CDR1 LNHDA, CDR2 SQIVND (reference sequence). V lost 4 bases to trimming and J lost 3 bases, with 15 bases between them. As originally analysed: Estimation of nucleated cell counts relied on the amplification of reference gene primers. The repertoire was sequenced with immunoSEQ multiplex PCR; TCRdb's copy has only in-frame clones and lacks some. The V and J calls and clone size were taken over from that table, and D and trimming were inferred from the DNA. The sample comprises around 99,000 clones, around 81% of which are singletons, and about 8.4% rests with the top ten.

The sequence came from a middle-aged man who had recovered from COVID-19. The gene calls are TRBV19 and TRBJ1-4, with D uncertain. The sample consisted of peripheral blood. In nucleotides, the CDR3 is TGTGCCAGTAGTACGGATCCTCGGGGAGCTAATGAAAAACTGTTTTTT. Amino acid sequence: CASSTDPRGANEKLFF.